The 15 T cell receptor beta chains listed next were all sequenced from one sample in a study of blood T cell repertoires in COVID-19. Clones were read by immunoSEQ multiplex PCR, and TCRdb kept only the in-frame ones, dropping some. The repertoire holds about 180,000 clones, with roughly four fifths as singletons. Sequenced: peripheral blood. Receptor source: a human donor in a cohort sampled during active COVID-19.

The rearrangement uses TRBV6-5 and TRBJ2-7; the D gene is possibly TRBD2 (5 bases). Trimming cost V 0 bases and J 5 bases, with 14 bases left between them. The CDR3 is made up of 15 amino acids. Germline V gene data show CDR1 as MNHEY and CDR2 as SVGAGI. CDR3 nucleotide sequence: TGTGCCAGCAGTTACTCAACGTCCGGGATCGACGAGCAGTACTTC. It yields the protein CASSYSTSGIDEQYF.

V gene TRBV19 combines with J gene TRBJ1-4; D gene unclear. The V gene lost 1 base and the J gene lost 2 bases, with 8 bases spanning the gap. Germline lookup yields CDR1 LNHDA and CDR2 SQIVND (reference sequence). CDR3 length: 15 amino acids. CDR3 bases: TGTGCCAGTAGTATAGCTGGCCCGACTAATGAAAAACTGTTTTTT. This gives the protein CASSIAGPTNEKLFF.

This clone was picked up a small number of times. CDR3 in DNA: TGTGCCAGCAGCTTAGTGGGCGCTTGGGCTTTCTTT. Its protein product is CASSLVGAWAFF. The gene calls are TRBV11-2 and TRBJ1-1, with D unclear. CDR1 is SGHAT and CDR2 is FQNNGV in the germline V gene. V was pared by 1 base and J by 11 bases, with 11 bases between. This CDR3 spans 12 amino acids.

In its sample, this clone was seen a few times. This chain uses TRBV6-1 with TRBJ2-1; D is uncertain. CDR1 and CDR2 (germline): MNHNS, SASEGT. Trimming cost V 2 bases and J 0 bases, with 8 bases left between them. The CDR3 loop spans 15 amino acids. The CDR3 DNA is TGTGCCAGCAGTGAACAGTGGTTCTCCTACAATGAGCAGTTCTTC. Translating gives CASSEQWFSYNEQFF.

This clone was seen only a few times. The chain links TRBV7-3 to TRBJ2-1, with D possibly TRBD2 on 6 matching bases. The CDR3 extends over 13 amino acids. Germline CDR1 reads SGHTA; CDR2 reads FQGTGA. V lost 6 bases to trimming and J lost 8 bases, with 14 bases between them. CDR3 residues: CASSLTSIHEQFF. In nucleotides, the CDR3 is TGTGCCAGCAGTCTCACTAGCATCCATGAGCAGTTCTTC.

This clone was observed once. This chain links TRBV7-2 with TRBJ2-5; D may be TRBD2 (6 bases). The V gene lost 2 bases and the J gene lost 5 bases, with 18 bases spanning the gap. CDR1 and CDR2 (germline): SGHTA, FQGNSA. The CDR3 spans 16 residues. CDR3 nucleotides: TGTGCCAGCAGCTTAACATCGGGGGAAAAGGGGGAGACCCAGTACTTC. This translates into CASSLTSGEKGETQYF.

The rearrangement uses TRBV29-1 and TRBJ2-1; 8 nucleotides align to TRBD2. From germline, CDR1 is SQVTM and CDR2 ANQGSEA. The CDR3 sequence is 13 residues long. With 1 base clipped from V and 9 bases from J, the junction kept 5 bases outside the gene matches. The CDR3 DNA sequence: TGCAGCGTTGAAGTTGCGGGGGGAGGTGAGCAGTTCTTC. This gives the protein CSVEVAGGGEQFF.

Here the CDR3 DNA reads TGTGCCAGCAGCTTGGATTCTAGCGGGGGGAACCAAGAGACCCAGTACTTC. Its protein is CASSLDSSGGNQETQYF. The J gene is TRBJ2-5, the V gene TRBV5-4, with 11 bases fitting TRBD2. The CDR3 length is 17 residues. CDR1 is SGHNT, CDR2 YYREEE, per germline (reference sequence). The trim removed 0 bases at V and 0 bases at J, leaving 4 bases unmatched.

The CDR3 sequence is CASSLGQGNTEAFF. The CDR3 region has the DNA TGTGCCAGCAGCTTAGGACAGGGGAACACTGAAGCTTTCTTT. The gene calls are TRBV7-9 and TRBJ1-1, with TRBD1 matching 7 bases. In germline, CDR1 is SEHNR, CDR2 FQNEAQ (reference sequence). Trimming removed 1 base from V and 1 base from J; junction bases left unmatched: 0. This CDR3 region has 14 residues. Supplemented by reference TRBV7-9 and TRBJ1-1, the full variable domain reads DTGVSQNPRHKITKRGQNVTFRCDPISEHNRLYWYRQTLGQGPEFLTYFQNEAQLEKSRLLSDRFSAERPKGSFSTLEIQRTEQGDSAMYLCASSLGQGNTEAFFGQGTRLTVV.

The gene calls are TRBV29-1 and TRBJ2-7; tentatively, D is TRBD2 (6 bases). The V gene lost 7 bases and the J gene lost 4 bases, with 17 bases spanning the gap. The CDR3 totals 13 residues. The germline gives CDR1 SQVTM, CDR2 ANQGSEA. In DNA, the CDR3 is TGCAGCGGCGGGGAAGGGAATGGATACGAGCAGTACTTC. This sequence encodes CSGGEGNGYEQYF.

This chain joins TRBV19 and TRBJ1-1; 7 positions agree with TRBD1. V trimming: 5 bases; J trimming: 4 bases; junction bases outside the gene matches: 10. Germline loops: CDR1 LNHDA, CDR2 SQIVND (reference sequence). The length of the CDR3 is 15 residues. CDR3 bases: TGTGCCAGTAGTTTCGGAGGGGGCGCTTCCACTGAAGCTTTCTTT. This encodes CASSFGGGASTEAFF.

This chain uses TRBV6-5 with TRBJ1-2, with D perhaps TRBD1 (5 bases). The CDR3 is 12 residues long. The ends were cut back, 8 bases at V and 1 base at J, with 8 bases in the middle. The germline gives CDR1 MNHEY, CDR2 SVGAGI. The CDR3 is CASSDSNYGYTF. CDR3 nucleotide sequence: TGTGCCAGCTCCGACAGTAACTATGGCTACACCTTC.

This clone appeared a single time. This chain connects TRBV13 to TRBJ1-2; TRBD1 is a possible D gene (5 bases). The CDR3 sequence is 12 residues long. Germline-derived CDR1 and CDR2 are PRHDT and FYEKMQ (reference sequence). V was cut by 0 bases and J by 6 bases, with 5 bases left in between. The CDR3 DNA reads TGTGCCAGCAGCTTAGGGGACAATGGCTACACCTTC. This sequence encodes CASSLGDNGYTF.

This clone has only a few counts. The rearrangement links TRBV7-2 to TRBJ1-1; tentatively, D is TRBD1 (6 bases). The CDR3 extends over 12 amino acids. The germline gives CDR1 SGHTA, CDR2 FQGNSA. The V end lost 8 bases, the J end lost 5 bases, and 12 bases lay between the germline ends. CDR3 in DNA: TGTGCCAGCGGGGGGGCTGGGACTGAAGCTTTCTTT. Its protein product is CASGGAGTEAFF.

The chain joins TRBV18 to TRBJ2-7; 10 nucleotides align to TRBD1. The V and J ends lost 2 bases and 3 bases, in that order; junction bases with no gene match: 7. Germline CDR1 reads KGHSH; CDR2 reads LQKENI. This CDR3 is 16 amino acids long. For the CDR3, the DNA is TGTGCCAGCTCACCAGAGAGGGACAGGGGAGACTACGAGCAGTACTTC. It translates to CASSPERDRGDYEQYF. Together with reference TRBV18 and TRBJ2-7, the CDR3 gives the full variable domain: NAGVMQNPRHLVRRRGQEARLRCSPMKGHSHVYWYRQLPEEGLKFMVYLQKENIIDESGMPKERFSAEFPKEGPSILRIQQVVRGDSAAYFCASSPERDRGDYEQYFGPGTRLTVT.